Reported below is one T cell receptor beta chain. The V and J ends lost 5 bases and 8 bases respectively, with 15 bases between them. The CDR3 runs to 13 residues. The sample is drawn from a study of blood T cell repertoires in COVID-19. The data were produced by immunoSEQ multiplex PCR, yet TCRdb's version contains in-frame clones alone and is incomplete. The sample gives some 290,000 clones, roughly 90% of which show up once; almost 4% is in the top ten. The sequencing input was PBMCs or T cells enriched from blood (not recorded which). The clonotype was recovered from a young woman who had been exposed to COVID-19. The chain has TRBV12-3 or TRBV12-4 and TRBJ1-2; D is ambiguous. DNA for the CDR3: TGTGCCAGCAGTGGGAGTCGTGGAGGAGGCTACACCTTC. It encodes CASSGSRGGGYTF.